This T cell receptor beta chain was identified in a study of T cells after yellow fever vaccination. TCRdb ran MiXCR on the 5' RACE reads and lists one entry per CDR3 protein. The data contain roughly 330,000 distinct CDR3 sequences, 3% to 4.5% of them seen just once; the ten biggest clones take up 24%. Per germline, CDR1 SGHAT and CDR2 FQNNGV. V was cut by 2 bases and J by 2 bases, with 10 bases left in between. This CDR3 contains 15 residues. This receptor was identified in a man younger than 30 who received the YFV17D yellow fever vaccine. The sequences come from PBMCs, collected 5 days after the yellow fever booster vaccination. The V and J genes are TRBV11-2 and TRBJ1-5; D unclear. Here the CDR3 DNA reads TGTGCCAGCAGCTTAACTTCTGGGGGCAATCAGCCCCAGCATTTT. Residues: CASSLTSGGNQPQHF.